The next 10 T cell receptor beta chains were all read from a single sample in a study of PD-1 blockade in classical Hodgkin lymphoma. The time point here: cycle 4 day 1 (C4D1), after less than 7 weeks of nivolumab. Each patient experienced a relapse that followed autologous stem cell transplantation, and brentuximab vedotin exposure varied. Only in-frame clones appear in the TCRdb table, and some are missing; sequencing was by immunoSEQ multiplex PCR. The sample records over 75,000 clones, 90% being singletons. Sequenced here: peripheral blood mononuclear cells (PBMCs), sampled before the fourth cycle of nivolumab. The receptor set was obtained from a human donor with classical Hodgkin lymphoma.

CDR3 sequence (DNA): TGTGCCAGCAGCACCCGACGATACAATGAGCAGTTCTTC. Its translation is CASSTRRYNEQFF. The chain links TRBV5-8 to TRBJ2-1; D is undetermined. The V end lost 4 bases, the J end lost 4 bases, and 9 bases lay between the germline ends. Per the germline V gene, CDR1 is SGHTS and CDR2 is YDEGEE. The length of the CDR3 is 13 residues.

V and J are TRBV27 and TRBJ2-7; 11 nucleotides agree with TRBD2. Germline trimming cut 6 bases from V and 2 bases from J; bases unmatched to any gene: 9. The CDR3 runs to 16 residues. Per the germline V gene, CDR1 is MNHEY and CDR2 is SMNVEV (reference sequence). The CDR3 bases are TGTGCCAGCAGGGCTAGCGGGGGGCCCAATCCCTACGAGCAGTACTTC. Its protein product is CASRASGGPNPYEQYF.

This chain connects TRBV10-1 to TRBJ1-1; 7 nucleotides agree with TRBD1. The CDR3 is 15 residues long. V was clipped by 6 bases and J by 1 base; unmatched bases: 8. From germline, CDR1 is WNHNN and CDR2 SYGVQD (reference sequence). The DNA of the CDR3 is TGCGCCAGCAGCTTAGCGGGACAGCCGAACACTGAAGCTTTCTTT. It is translated as CASSLAGQPNTEAFF.

This rearrangement joins TRBV6-4 to TRBJ2-3; D is unresolved. The CDR3 sequence is 13 residues long. The V and J ends lost 3 bases and 2 bases respectively, with 6 bases between them. Germline values: CDR1 MRHNA, CDR2 SNTAGT. DNA of the CDR3: TGTGCCAGCAGTGATCGTCCCACAGATACGCAGTATTTT. It translates to CASSDRPTDTQYF.

This chain uses TRBV19 with TRBJ1-1; D is undetermined. Germline V lookup: CDR1 LNHDA, CDR2 SQIVND (reference sequence). The CDR3 spans 13 residues. The V end lost 8 bases, the J end lost 1 base, and 11 bases lay between the germline ends. The CDR3 DNA is TGTGCCAGTGGCATGGGATGGAACACTGAAGCTTTCTTT. Translated: CASGMGWNTEAFF.

The genes are TRBV2 and TRBJ2-3; 8 nucleotides line up with TRBD1. Trimming at V came to 6 bases and at J to 3 bases, leaving 8 bases not matched to a gene. The CDR3 runs to 15 residues. Germline V gives CDR1 SNHLY, CDR2 FYNNEI. CDR3 residues: CASRDRVWSTDTQYF. Written as DNA, the CDR3 is TGTGCCAGCAGGGACAGGGTATGGTCGACAGATACGCAGTATTTT.

In the case of this clone: In this CDR3 the conserved last residue, phenylalanine or tryptophan, is missing, so a read error is likely. Because the CDR3's place on the DNA is in doubt, the DNA is left out and the CDR3 is given as listed by TCRdb. The V call is TRBV6-5, the J call TRBJ1-1. Germline CDR1 and CDR2: MNHEY and SVGAGI. Both ends counted, the CDR3 spans 13 residues. The chain's CDR3 is CASSYSRDLVWPT.

The chain employs TRBV7-3 and TRBJ2-5; possibly TRBD2 for D (5 bases). Trimming took off 1 base at V and 7 bases at J, with 10 bases between the two ends. Germline assignment: CDR1 SGHTA and CDR2 FQGTGA. The CDR3 spans 13 residues. In nucleotides, the CDR3 is TGTGCCAGCAGCTTAATGGCCGAGGGGACCCAGTACTTC. Amino acid sequence: CASSLMAEGTQYF.

This chain uses TRBV27 with TRBJ1-4; unclear D gene. Germline V lookup: CDR1 MNHEY, CDR2 SMNVEV (reference sequence). V lost 6 bases to trimming and J lost 3 bases, with 11 bases between them. CDR3 length: 14 amino acids. This CDR3 reads CASRRGISNEKLFF. The DNA of the CDR3 is TGTGCCAGCAGACGTGGTATATCTAATGAAAAACTGTTTTTT.

This sequence joins TRBV2 and TRBJ2-7; TRBD2 matches at 8 bases. The ends lost 4 bases at V and 3 bases at J; junction bases unmatched: 5. CDR3 size: 14 residues. Germline V CDR1 and CDR2: SNHLY, FYNNEI. CDR3 bases: TGTGCCAGCAGTGTTGCGGGGGGCCTCTACGAGCAGTACTTC. This sequence encodes CASSVAGGLYEQYF.